This T cell receptor beta chain was captured in a study of blood T cell repertoires in COVID-19. Study as a whole: Acute-phase and convalescent COVID-19 samples originated in the United States, Italy and Spain.

Donors in Cohort 3 counted as recovered after two negative PCRs, clearance, or symptom resolution. The ends were cut back, 7 bases at V and 9 bases at J, with 10 bases in the middle. This CDR3 has 11 residues. Sequenced by immunoSEQ multiplex PCR; TCRdb stores in-frame clones only, minus some. The profile shows about 170,000 clones, around nine tenths of them singletons. Sequenced: PBMCs or T cells enriched from blood (not recorded which). This chain connects TRBV12-3 or TRBV12-4 to TRBJ2-1; D is ambiguous. The sequence was obtained from a woman aged 18 to 35 who had recovered from COVID-19. For the CDR3, the DNA is TGTGCCAGCACCGAGGTGGGTGAGCAGTTCTTC. Amino acids: CASTEVGEQFF.